This T cell receptor (beta chain) is from a study of blood T cells in healthy people across ages. Findings and caveats of the study: More naive CD4+ cells and higher diversity were found in long-lived than in aged donors. Estimated diversity, derived from one million T cells, was regarded as an underestimate.

Regarding this clonotype: Its antigen is still unknown.

A second PCR of about 7 to 12 cycles used a sample-barcoded 5' primer and a J-beta primer mix. One entry per CDR3 protein results from TCRdb running MiXCR on the 5' RACE reads. The sample carries roughly 860,000 distinct CDR3 sequences, roughly 60% recorded once. V was shortened by 5 bases and J by 4 bases, with 17 bases between the two germline ends. Per germline, CDR1 SGHKS and CDR2 YYEKEE (reference sequence). This CDR3 contains 15 residues. The rearrangement uses TRBV5-5 and TRBJ2-3, with D possibly called TRBD1 or TRBD2 (5 bases each). Sequenced sample: blood. The sequence came from a man aged 30 to 39 in good health. The CDR3 sequence: CASRLNGARADTQYF. The CDR3 nucleotides read TGTGCCAGCAGACTAAACGGGGCACGGGCAGATACGCAGTATTTT.